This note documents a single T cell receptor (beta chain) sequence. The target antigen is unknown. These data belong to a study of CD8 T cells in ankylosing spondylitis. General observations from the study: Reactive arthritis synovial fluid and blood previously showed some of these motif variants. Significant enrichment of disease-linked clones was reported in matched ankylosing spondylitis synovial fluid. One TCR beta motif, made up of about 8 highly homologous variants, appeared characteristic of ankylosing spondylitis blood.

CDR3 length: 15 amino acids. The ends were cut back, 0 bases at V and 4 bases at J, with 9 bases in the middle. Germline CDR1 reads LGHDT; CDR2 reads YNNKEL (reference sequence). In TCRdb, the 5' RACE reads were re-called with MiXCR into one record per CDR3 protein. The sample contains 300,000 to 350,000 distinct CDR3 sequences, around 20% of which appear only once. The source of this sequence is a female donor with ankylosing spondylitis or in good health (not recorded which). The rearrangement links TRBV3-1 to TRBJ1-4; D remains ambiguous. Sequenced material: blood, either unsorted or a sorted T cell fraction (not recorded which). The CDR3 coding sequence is TGTGCCAGCAGCCAAGAAGGCAGACATAATGAAAAACTGTTTTTT. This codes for CASSQEGRHNEKLFF. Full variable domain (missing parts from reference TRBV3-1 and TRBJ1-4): DTAVSQTPKYLVTQMGNDKSIKCEQNLGHDTMYWYKQDSKKFLKIMFSYNNKELIINETVPNRFSPKSPDKAHLNLHINSLELGDSAVYFCASSQEGRHNEKLFFGSGTQLSVL.